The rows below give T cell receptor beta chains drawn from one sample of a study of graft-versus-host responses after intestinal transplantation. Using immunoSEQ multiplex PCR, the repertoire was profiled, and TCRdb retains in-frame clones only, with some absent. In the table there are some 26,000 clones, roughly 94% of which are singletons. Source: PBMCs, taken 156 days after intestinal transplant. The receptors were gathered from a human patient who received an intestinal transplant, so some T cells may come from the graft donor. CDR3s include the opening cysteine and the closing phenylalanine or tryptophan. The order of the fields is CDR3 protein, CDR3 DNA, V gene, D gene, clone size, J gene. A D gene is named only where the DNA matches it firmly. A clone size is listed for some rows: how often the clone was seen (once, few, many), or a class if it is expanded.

CDR3 protein: CASKTNHEQYF
CDR3 DNA: TGTGCCAGCAAGACGAACCACGAGCAGTACTTC
V gene: TRBV2
D gene: .
clone size: once
J gene: TRBJ2-7

CDR3 protein: CASSPTTSGLSYEQYF
CDR3 DNA: TGTGCCAGCAGCCCCACTACTAGCGGCCTCTCCTACGAGCAGTACTTC
V gene: TRBV28
D gene: TRBD2
clone size: .
J gene: TRBJ2-7

CDR3 protein: CASSLPGLGGADTQYF
CDR3 DNA: TGCGCCAGCAGCCTTCCGGGACTAGGGGGCGCAGATACGCAGTATTTT
V gene: TRBV4-1
D gene: .
clone size: .
J gene: TRBJ2-3

CDR3 protein: CASSLGQGPFMNTEAFF
CDR3 DNA: TGTGCCAGCTCTCTGGGACAGGGGCCTTTCATGAACACTGAAGCTTTCTTT
V gene: TRBV9
D gene: TRBD1
clone size: .
J gene: TRBJ1-1

CDR3 protein: CASSDRGGYTF
CDR3 DNA: TGTGCCAGCAGTGACAGGGGTGGCTACACCTTC
V gene: TRBV2
D gene: .
clone size: .
J gene: TRBJ1-2

CDR3 protein: CASGSRYEQYF
CDR3 DNA: TGTGCCAGCGGGTCGCGGTACGAGCAGTACTTC
V gene: TRBV28
D gene: .
clone size: .
J gene: TRBJ2-7

CDR3 protein: CASSLSGLAVGEQFF
CDR3 DNA: TGCGCCAGCAGCTTGAGCGGACTAGCGGTCGGTGAGCAGTTCTTC
V gene: TRBV5-1
D gene: TRBD2
clone size: .
J gene: TRBJ2-1

CDR3 protein: CASRTTGGLAEQYF
CDR3 DNA: TGTGCCAGCAGAACGACAGGGGGCCTCGCCGAGCAGTACTTC
V gene: TRBV5-6
D gene: TRBD1
clone size: .
J gene: TRBJ2-7

CDR3 protein: CASSHSLIQGAFDEQYF
CDR3 DNA: TGCGCCAGCAGCCATTCTTTAATACAGGGGGCTTTTGACGAGCAGTACTTC
V gene: TRBV5-1
D gene: TRBD1
clone size: .
J gene: TRBJ2-7

CDR3 protein: CASSLGGDSYEQYF
CDR3 DNA: TGTGCCAGCAGCTTAGGGGGGGATTCCTACGAGCAGTACTTC
V gene: TRBV13
D gene: .
clone size: .
J gene: TRBJ2-7

CDR3 protein: CAWSPYNNEQFF
CDR3 DNA: TGTGCCTGGAGTCCCTATAACAATGAGCAGTTCTTC
V gene: TRBV30
D gene: .
clone size: .
J gene: TRBJ2-1

CDR3 protein: CASRVSGSYEQYF
CDR3 DNA: TGTGCCAGCAGAGTTAGCGGGAGTTACGAGCAGTACTTC
V gene: TRBV11-3
D gene: TRBD2
clone size: .
J gene: TRBJ2-7

CDR3 protein: CASSQAAGATGELFF
CDR3 DNA: TGTGCCAGCAGCCAAGCAGCGGGAGCTACCGGGGAGCTGTTTTTT
V gene: TRBV4-2
D gene: TRBD2
clone size: .
J gene: TRBJ2-2

CDR3 protein: CASSPSRGTDTQYF
CDR3 DNA: TGTGCCAGCAGTCCCAGTAGGGGCACAGATACGCAGTATTTT
V gene: TRBV27
D gene: .
clone size: .
J gene: TRBJ2-3

CDR3 protein: CASSLTTANYEQYF
CDR3 DNA: TGTGCCAGCAGCTTAACAACTGCGAACTACGAGCAGTACTTC
V gene: TRBV7-9
D gene: .
clone size: .
J gene: TRBJ2-7

CDR3 protein: CASSPLPAPSYEQYF
CDR3 DNA: TGTGCCAGTAGTCCTCTCCCGGCCCCCTCCTACGAGCAGTACTTC
V gene: TRBV19
D gene: .
clone size: .
J gene: TRBJ2-7

CDR3 protein: CASSDQGLGNTIYF
CDR3 DNA: TGTGCCAGCAGTGACCAGGGGTTGGGAAACACCATATATTTT
V gene: TRBV7-9
D gene: .
clone size: few
J gene: TRBJ1-3

CDR3 protein: CASSQPPRTGGNYEQYF
CDR3 DNA: TGCGCCAGCAGTCAGCCCCCCCGGACAGGGGGGAACTACGAGCAGTACTTC
V gene: TRBV23-1
D gene: TRBD1
clone size: .
J gene: TRBJ2-7

CDR3 protein: CAISDPGGYNEQFF
CDR3 DNA: TGTGCCATCAGTGACCCGGGGGGTTACAATGAGCAGTTCTTC
V gene: TRBV10-3
D gene: TRBD2
clone size: few
J gene: TRBJ2-1

CDR3 protein: CASSPTAEISGAYEQYF
CDR3 DNA: TGTGCCAGCAGCCCGACCGCGGAGATTAGCGGGGCCTACGAGCAGTACTTC
V gene: TRBV7-9
D gene: TRBD2
clone size: once
J gene: TRBJ2-7

CDR3 protein: CAWSPGQGATNEKLFF
CDR3 DNA: TGTGCCTGGAGTCCGGGACAGGGGGCAACTAATGAAAAACTGTTTTTT
V gene: TRBV30
D gene: TRBD1
clone size: .
J gene: TRBJ1-4

CDR3 protein: CASSLVGTEAFF
CDR3 DNA: TGTGCCAGCAGTTTGGTGGGGACTGAAGCTTTCTTT
V gene: TRBV28
D gene: .
clone size: .
J gene: TRBJ1-1

CDR3 protein: CASSGWVVSNQPQHF
CDR3 DNA: TGTGCCAGCAGTGGATGGGTAGTTAGCAATCAGCCCCAGCATTTT
V gene: TRBV6-1
D gene: .
clone size: .
J gene: TRBJ1-5

CDR3 protein: CASSQQTGGNQPQHF
CDR3 DNA: TGCGCCAGCAGCCAACAGACAGGGGGCAATCAGCCCCAGCATTTT
V gene: TRBV4-1
D gene: TRBD1
clone size: .
J gene: TRBJ1-5

CDR3 protein: CAWRGGPGYGYTF
CDR3 DNA: TGTGCCTGGAGGGGGGGGCCTGGCTATGGCTACACCTTC
V gene: TRBV30
D gene: .
clone size: .
J gene: TRBJ1-2

CDR3 protein: CASSPLAVGDNEQFF
CDR3 DNA: TGTGCCAGCAGCCCACTAGCGGTAGGGGACAATGAGCAGTTCTTC
V gene: TRBV7-9
D gene: TRBD2
clone size: .
J gene: TRBJ2-1

CDR3 protein: CASSLGLGEQYF
CDR3 DNA: TGTGCCAGCAGCTTAGGGCTGGGCGAGCAGTACTTC
V gene: TRBV11-3
D gene: .
clone size: .
J gene: TRBJ2-7

CDR3 protein: CASSWVREYEQYF
CDR3 DNA: TGTGCCAGCAGCTGGGTACGGGAGTACGAGCAGTACTTC
V gene: TRBV7-2
D gene: .
clone size: .
J gene: TRBJ2-7

CDR3 protein: CASSRTRTSYEQYF
CDR3 DNA: TGTGCCAGCAGTAGGACACGCACCTCCTACGAGCAGTACTTC
V gene: TRBV27
D gene: .
clone size: .
J gene: TRBJ2-7

CDR3 protein: CASSLSGTGDKYGYTF
CDR3 DNA: TGTGCCAGCAGTTTATCGGGGACAGGGGACAAATATGGCTACACCTTC
V gene: TRBV27
D gene: TRBD1
clone size: .
J gene: TRBJ1-2

CDR3 protein: CASSLGAAYGYTF
CDR3 DNA: TGTGCCAGCAGTTTGGGGGCAGCCTATGGCTACACCTTC
V gene: TRBV27
D gene: .
clone size: once
J gene: TRBJ1-2

CDR3 protein: CASSQLRGSGGLEDEQFF
CDR3 DNA: TGCGCCAGCAGCCAACTTCGTGGTAGCGGGGGGCTGGAGGATGAGCAGTTCTTC
V gene: TRBV4-3
D gene: TRBD2
clone size: .
J gene: TRBJ2-1

CDR3 protein: CASSQGGSCFF
CDR3 DNA: .
V gene: TRBV19
D gene: .
clone size: .
J gene: TRBJ2-2

CDR3 protein: CASSSSGRGAHEQYF
CDR3 DNA: TGTGCCAGCAGCAGTAGCGGGAGGGGCGCCCACGAGCAGTACTTC
V gene: TRBV6-5
D gene: TRBD2
clone size: .
J gene: TRBJ2-7

CDR3 protein: CASSLLRVVWTGELFF
CDR3 DNA: TGCGCCAGCAGCTTGCTTCGGGTGGTATGGACCGGGGAGCTGTTTTTT
V gene: TRBV5-1
D gene: .
clone size: .
J gene: TRBJ2-2

CDR3 protein: CASSLGLAVRPGGFF
CDR3 DNA: TGTGCCAGCAGCTTAGGACTAGCGGTCCGACCCGGGGGGTTCTTC
V gene: TRBV7-2
D gene: TRBD2
clone size: .
J gene: TRBJ2-1

CDR3 protein: CASSTGNFEKLFF
CDR3 DNA: TGTGCCAGCAGTACAGGGAATTTCGAAAAACTGTTTTTT
V gene: TRBV27
D gene: .
clone size: .
J gene: TRBJ1-4

CDR3 protein: CAISQKTGYDYGYTF
CDR3 DNA: TGTGCCATCAGCCAGAAAACAGGGTATGACTATGGCTACACCTTC
V gene: TRBV10-3
D gene: .
clone size: once
J gene: TRBJ1-2

CDR3 protein: CASSSALGGGYLRVNEQFF
CDR3 DNA: TGCGCCAGCAGCTCCGCGTTGGGTGGGGGGTATTTGCGGGTCAATGAGCAGTTCTTC
V gene: TRBV5-1
D gene: .
clone size: .
J gene: TRBJ2-1

CDR3 protein: CASSTPTGGESEQYF
CDR3 DNA: TGTGCCAGCAGCACCCCGACAGGGGGCGAGAGCGAGCAGTACTTC
V gene: TRBV13
D gene: TRBD1
clone size: .
J gene: TRBJ2-7

CDR3 protein: CASRREEGNEQFF
CDR3 DNA: TGTGCCAGCAGGCGGGAGGAGGGCAATGAGCAGTTCTTC
V gene: TRBV2
D gene: TRBD2
clone size: .
J gene: TRBJ2-1

CDR3 protein: CASSLSGTGTGELFF
CDR3 DNA: TGTGCCAGCAGCCTAAGCGGGACGGGCACCGGGGAGCTGTTTTTT
V gene: TRBV7-9
D gene: TRBD2
clone size: .
J gene: TRBJ2-2

CDR3 protein: CASSVGGSLGAGNTIYF
CDR3 DNA: TGTGCCAGCAGCGTAGGTGGAAGTTTAGGCGCTGGAAACACCATATATTTT
V gene: TRBV9
D gene: .
clone size: once
J gene: TRBJ1-3

CDR3 protein: CASSLDPGGAYGYTF
CDR3 DNA: TGTGCCAGCAGCTTAGATCCAGGGGGCGCCTATGGCTACACCTTC
V gene: TRBV7-6
D gene: TRBD1
clone size: .
J gene: TRBJ1-2

CDR3 protein: CSVGVEGDGYTF
CDR3 DNA: TGCAGCGTTGGGGTGGAAGGGGATGGCTACACCTTC
V gene: TRBV29-1
D gene: .
clone size: .
J gene: TRBJ1-2

CDR3 protein: CASSVGVGDTEAFF
CDR3 DNA: TGTGCCAGCAGCGTAGGGGTGGGGGACACTGAAGCTTTCTTT
V gene: TRBV9
D gene: .
clone size: once
J gene: TRBJ1-1

CDR3 protein: CASSQTSGGSTDTQYF
CDR3 DNA: TGTGCCAGCAGCCAAACTAGCGGGGGAAGCACAGATACGCAGTATTTT
V gene: TRBV4-2
D gene: TRBD2
clone size: .
J gene: TRBJ2-3

CDR3 protein: CASRPDGSNEQFF
CDR3 DNA: TGTGCCAGCAGACCGGACGGAAGCAATGAGCAGTTCTTC
V gene: TRBV28
D gene: .
clone size: .
J gene: TRBJ2-1

CDR3 protein: CASTPVAGNYEQYF
CDR3 DNA: TGCGCCAGCACCCCGGTGGCCGGGAACTACGAGCAGTACTTC
V gene: TRBV10-2
D gene: .
clone size: .
J gene: TRBJ2-7

CDR3 protein: CATSREGDYEQYF
CDR3 DNA: TGTGCCACCAGCAGAGAAGGGGATTACGAGCAGTACTTC
V gene: TRBV15
D gene: .
clone size: .
J gene: TRBJ2-7

CDR3 protein: CASSQVGTGGGNEQFF
CDR3 DNA: TGCGCCAGCAGCCAAGTCGGGACAGGGGGGGGCAATGAGCAGTTCTTC
V gene: TRBV4-1
D gene: TRBD1
clone size: .
J gene: TRBJ2-1

CDR3 protein: CASSPGTSVETQYF
CDR3 DNA: TGTGCCAGCAGCCCGGGGACTAGCGTAGAGACCCAGTACTTC
V gene: TRBV5-6
D gene: TRBD2
clone size: .
J gene: TRBJ2-5

CDR3 protein: CSVESAGVETQYF
CDR3 DNA: TGCAGCGTTGAATCAGCGGGAGTGGAGACCCAGTACTTC
V gene: TRBV29-1
D gene: TRBD2
clone size: .
J gene: TRBJ2-5

CDR3 protein: CAWTGGGGTEAFF
CDR3 DNA: TGTGCCTGGACCGGAGGGGGCGGCACTGAAGCTTTCTTT
V gene: TRBV30
D gene: TRBD1
clone size: .
J gene: TRBJ1-1

CDR3 protein: CASSRYEGPGETQYF
CDR3 DNA: TGTGCCAGCAGCCGCTACGAGGGGCCGGGGGAGACCCAGTACTTC
V gene: TRBV7-8
D gene: .
clone size: .
J gene: TRBJ2-5